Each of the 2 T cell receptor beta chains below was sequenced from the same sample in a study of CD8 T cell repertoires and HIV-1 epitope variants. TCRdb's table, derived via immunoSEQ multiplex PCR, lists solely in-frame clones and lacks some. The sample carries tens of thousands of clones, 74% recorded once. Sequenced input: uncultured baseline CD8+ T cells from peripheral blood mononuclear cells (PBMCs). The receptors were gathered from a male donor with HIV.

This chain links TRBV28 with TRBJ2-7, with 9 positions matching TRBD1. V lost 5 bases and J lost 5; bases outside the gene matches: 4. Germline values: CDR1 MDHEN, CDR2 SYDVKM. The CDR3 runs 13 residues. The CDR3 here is CASSLGTGHEQYF. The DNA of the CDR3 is TGTGCCAGCAGTCTAGGGACAGGGCACGAGCAGTACTTC.

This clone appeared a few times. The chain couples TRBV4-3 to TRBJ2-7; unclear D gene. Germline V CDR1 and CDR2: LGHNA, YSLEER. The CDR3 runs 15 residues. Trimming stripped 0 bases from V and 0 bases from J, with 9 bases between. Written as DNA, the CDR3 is TGCGCCAGCAGCCAAGATCTTACGGTCTCCTACGAGCAGTACTTC. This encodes CASSQDLTVSYEQYF.